The 21 T cell receptor beta chains listed next were all sequenced from one sample in a study of radiation and T cells in renal cell carcinoma. Time point defined: blood 2 weeks post-SBRT. Stated treatment: 15 Gy SBRT to primary tumor, nephrectomy 4 weeks later. Data came from immunoSEQ multiplex PCR; TCRdb stores just in-frame clones and leaves some out. The sample has 95,000 to 150,000 clones, about four fifths seen once. This specimen was blood, taken from a patient whose treatment included radiotherapy and nephrectomy. These receptors all stem from a man aged 45 to 65 with renal cell carcinoma.

The chain is built from TRBV14 and TRBJ2-7, with D perhaps matching TRBD1 or TRBD2 (5 bases each). This CDR3 is 14 amino acids long. Trimming stripped 1 base from V and 2 bases from J, with 9 bases between. Germline-derived CDR1 and CDR2 are SGHDN and FVKESK. CDR3 amino acids: CASSQARETYEQYF. For the CDR3, the DNA is TGTGCCAGCAGCCAAGCCAGGGAGACCTACGAGCAGTACTTC.

This chain uses TRBV6-4 with TRBJ2-1, with 7 positions matching TRBD2. The CDR3 loop spans 15 amino acids. CDR1 and CDR2 (germline): MRHNA, SNTAGT. V shed 6 bases and J 4 bases; nucleotides not matched to a gene: 9. Here the CDR3 DNA reads TGTGCCAGCAGCATCGGGGGAGGGCCGTACAATGAGCAGTTCTTC. This translates into CASSIGGGPYNEQFF.

This clone showed up just a few times. The V and J genes are TRBV30 and TRBJ1-5; D is possibly TRBD1 (5 bases). From germline, CDR1 is GTSNPN and CDR2 SVGIG (reference sequence). The CDR3 extends over 14 amino acids. The V gene lost 0 bases and the J gene lost 3 bases, with 9 bases spanning the gap. CDR3 in DNA: TGTGCCTGGAGTGTACCAGGGACCAATCAGCCCCAGCATTTT. It specifies CAWSVPGTNQPQHF.

The V and J genes are TRBV7-8 and TRBJ1-1; no definite D call. The CDR3 is made up of 14 amino acids. The germline V gene has CDR1 SGHVS and CDR2 FQNEAQ. V was trimmed by 6 bases and J by 3 bases, leaving 14 bases between them. The DNA for the CDR3 is TGTGCCAGCAGTCCTCCTCTCTCGTACACTGAAGCTTTCTTT. Translation gives CASSPPLSYTEAFF.

This chain joins TRBV4-1 and TRBJ2-6, with D maybe TRBD1 (7 bases). Trimming removed 4 bases from V and 4 bases from J, with 17 bases in between. The germline V gene encodes CDR1 MGHRA and CDR2 YSYEKL. This CDR3 is 17 amino acids long. The CDR3 loop reads CASSRNRDSGGANVLTF. The CDR3 bases are TGCGCCAGCAGCCGGAATCGGGACAGCGGGGGGGCCAACGTCCTGACTTTC.

The chain combines TRBV27 with TRBJ1-1, with 7 positions matching TRBD1. CDR1 is MNHEY and CDR2 is SMNVEV in the germline V gene (reference sequence). CDR3 length: 13 residues. V dropped 8 bases and J dropped 0; count of bases not matched to a gene: 3. CDR3 in DNA: TGTGCCAGCGGGGACAGACTGAACACTGAAGCTTTCTTT. This encodes CASGDRLNTEAFF.

This chain uses TRBV5-4 with TRBJ1-2, with D uncertain. The germline gives CDR1 SGHNT, CDR2 YYREEE (reference sequence). CDR3 size: 14 residues. Trimming removed 1 base at V and 4 bases at J, with 11 bases between. The DNA for the CDR3 is TGTGCCAGCAGCTTGATGTACGGGTCCTATGGCTACACCTTC. Translating gives CASSLMYGSYGYTF.

The rearrangement links TRBV6-6 to TRBJ2-7; 9 bases fit TRBD1. V gave up 6 bases and J gave up 2 bases; unmatched junction bases: 5. Germline values: CDR1 MNHNY, CDR2 SVGAGI (reference sequence). This CDR3 has 14 residues. This CDR3 is CASRTGQGTYEQYF. CDR3 nucleotide sequence: TGTGCCAGCAGAACGGGACAGGGCACCTACGAGCAGTACTTC.

V is TRBV6-4 and J is TRBJ2-3; a weak D match, TRBD2 (5 bases). The germline V gene has CDR1 MRHNA and CDR2 SNTAGT. Trimming took 0 bases from V and 0 from J, leaving 16 bases between them. The CDR3 has 18 amino acids. The DNA of the CDR3 is TGTGCCAGCAGTGACTCATTTCTAGCAGACCTTAGCACAGATACGCAGTATTTT. Translating it yields CASSDSFLADLSTDTQYF.

J is TRBJ1-1 and V is TRBV7-9, with 7 nucleotides matching TRBD1. This CDR3 has 15 residues. Trimming removed 1 base from V and 4 bases from J; junction bases left unmatched: 6. Germline CDR1 reads SEHNR; CDR2 reads FQNEAQ (reference sequence). The chain's CDR3 is CASSLGQGVGTEAFF. For the CDR3, the DNA is TGTGCCAGCAGCTTAGGTCAGGGGGTGGGCACTGAAGCTTTCTTT.

This chain uses TRBV28 with TRBJ1-1, with 10 bases fitting TRBD1. This CDR3 is built from 14 residues. V was pared by 6 bases and J by 3 bases, with 4 bases of the junction left unmatched. Germline V gene data show CDR1 as MDHEN and CDR2 as SYDVKM. CDR3 residues: CASRSGQGDTEAFF. As DNA, the CDR3 is TGTGCCAGCAGGTCCGGACAGGGGGACACTGAAGCTTTCTTT. Using reference TRBV28 and TRBJ1-1 for the parts outside the CDR3, the full variable domain is DVKVTQSSRYLVKRTGEKVFLECVQDMDHENMFWYRQDPGLGLRLIYFSYDVKMKEKGDIPEGYSVSREKKERFSLILESASTNQTSMYLCASRSGQGDTEAFFGQGTRLTVV.

The V and J genes are TRBV5-1 and TRBJ2-2; unclear D gene. Germline V gene lookup returns CDR1 SGHRS and CDR2 YFSETQ. Trimming took 3 bases from V and 4 from J, leaving 13 bases between them. The CDR3 covers 15 residues. CDR3 nucleotides: TGCGCCAGCAGCTCGTATCCCTCTAGCACCGGGGAGCTGTTTTTT. It yields the protein CASSSYPSSTGELFF. Looking up the rest from reference TRBV5-1 and TRBJ2-2 gives the full variable domain: KAGVTQTPRYLIKTRGQQVTLSCSPISGHRSVSWYQQTPGQGLQFLFEYFSETQRNKGNFPGRFSGRQFSNSRSEMNVSTLELGDSALYLCASSSYPSSTGELFFGEGSRLTVL.

This clone was seen only a few times. The chain is built from TRBV6-6 and TRBJ1-1; D perhaps matches TRBD1 (6 bases). There are 14 residues in the CDR3. V lost 4 bases to trimming and J lost 5 bases, with 14 bases between them. Per germline, CDR1 MNHNY and CDR2 SVGAGI (reference sequence). The DNA of the CDR3 is TGTGCCAGCAGTTTCGACCAGGGGAGGACTGAAGCTTTCTTT. Its translation is CASSFDQGRTEAFF.

The table lists this clone with a count of one. This chain links TRBV5-1 with TRBJ2-2, with 8 bases that match TRBD1. The trim removed 1 base at V and 4 bases at J, leaving 3 bases unmatched. The germline gives CDR1 SGHRS, CDR2 YFSETQ. CDR3 length equals 15 residues. The CDR3 spells CASSLQGAGTGELFF. CDR3 nucleotides: TGCGCCAGCAGCTTGCAGGGGGCAGGCACCGGGGAGCTGTTTTTT.

The chain carries TRBV5-1 and TRBJ2-5; 7 bases are shared with TRBD1. Germline V lookup: CDR1 SGHRS, CDR2 YFSETQ. The CDR3 contains 18 residues. V shed 3 bases and J 7 bases; nucleotides not matched to a gene: 21. The CDR3 reads CASSWGPRGSRLSGTQYF. CDR3 sequence (DNA): TGCGCCAGCAGCTGGGGGCCCAGGGGGTCGCGCCTTTCGGGGACCCAGTACTTC.

The chain has TRBV23-1 and TRBJ2-6, with D unclear. TRBV23-1 is an ORF for which the function is uncertain. Trimming shortened V by 6 bases and J by 2 bases, and 23 bases separated the two germline ends. This CDR3 has 19 residues. As DNA, the CDR3 is TGCGCCAGCAGACCCCAACCACACGAAGCCCTTCCTGGGGCCAACGTCCTGACTTTC. Protein sequence: CASRPQPHEALPGANVLTF.

J is TRBJ2-1 and V is TRBV7-9, with D possibly matching TRBD1 (6 bases). CDR1 SEHNR and CDR2 FQNEAQ come from the germline V gene (reference sequence). The CDR3 length is 14 residues. With 5 bases removed from V and 4 bases from J, the gap between germline ends came to 12 bases. CDR3 protein: CASSPSQGYNEQFF. The CDR3 DNA is TGTGCCAGCAGCCCGTCACAGGGTTACAATGAGCAGTTCTTC.

The genes are TRBV2 and TRBJ2-7; 9 bases are shared with TRBD1. Germline trimming cut 7 bases from V and 2 bases from J; bases unmatched to any gene: 3. Germline CDR1 is SNHLY and CDR2 is FYNNEI. The CDR3 is made up of 13 amino acids. The CDR3 protein is CASTRDRAYEQYF. CDR3 DNA sequence: TGTGCCAGCACGCGGGACAGGGCCTACGAGCAGTACTTC.

J is TRBJ1-3 and V is TRBV9, with D possibly matching TRBD1 (5 bases). From germline, CDR1 is SGDLS and CDR2 YYNGEE. The CDR3 spans 16 residues. The V gene lost 3 bases and the J gene lost 2 bases, with 15 bases spanning the gap. The CDR3 spells CASSAQSGSAGNTIYF. Written as DNA, the CDR3 is TGTGCCAGCAGCGCCCAGTCAGGGTCCGCTGGAAACACCATATATTTT.

This clone was counted between two and nine times. V and J are TRBV6-1 and TRBJ2-1, with 10 bases aligning to TRBD2. The CDR3 is 14 amino acids. The V segment lost 5 bases and the J segment 7 bases; nucleotides outside the gene matches: 5. Germline values: CDR1 MNHNS, CDR2 SASEGT. Here the CDR3 reads CASSLASGSNEQFF. CDR3 nucleotides: TGTGCCAGCAGTTTAGCTAGCGGGAGTAATGAGCAGTTCTTC.

The rearrangement joins TRBV5-6 to TRBJ2-7, with D perhaps being TRBD1 or TRBD2 (5 bases each). Germline values: CDR1 SGHDT, CDR2 YYEEEE. V lost 5 bases to trimming and J lost 5 bases, with 23 bases between them. There are 16 residues in the CDR3. CDR3 region: CASSFRVLPRDDEQYF. The CDR3 nucleotides are TGTGCCAGCAGTTTCCGTGTCCTCCCCCGGGACGACGAGCAGTACTTC.